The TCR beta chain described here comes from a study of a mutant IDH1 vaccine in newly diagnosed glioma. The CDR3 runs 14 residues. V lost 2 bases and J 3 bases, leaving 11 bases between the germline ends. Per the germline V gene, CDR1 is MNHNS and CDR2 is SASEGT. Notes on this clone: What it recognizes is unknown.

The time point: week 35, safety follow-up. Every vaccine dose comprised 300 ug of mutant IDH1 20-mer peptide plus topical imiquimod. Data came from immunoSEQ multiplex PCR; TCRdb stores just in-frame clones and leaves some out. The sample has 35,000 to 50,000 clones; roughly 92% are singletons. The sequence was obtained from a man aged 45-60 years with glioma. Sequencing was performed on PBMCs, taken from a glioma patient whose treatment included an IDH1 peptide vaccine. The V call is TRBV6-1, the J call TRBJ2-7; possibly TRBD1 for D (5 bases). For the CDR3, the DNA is TGTGCCAGCAGTGAATGGACAAGAGGCTACGAGCAGTACTTC. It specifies CASSEWTRGYEQYF.